The next 31 T cell receptor beta chains were all read from a single sample in a study of T cell clonotyping in hematopoietic cell transplantation. Produced via immunoSEQ multiplex PCR; TCRdb's table is partial and in-frame only. The sample records about 9,400 clones, 75% to 80% being singletons. Sequencing used PBMCs, obtained 180 days after allogeneic stem cell transplant. The receptors come from a male patient in his thirties or forties who had an allogeneic stem cell transplant from a related donor, so the T cells may come from the graft donor. Some clones in this sample may be carry-over from other donors' samples.

The chain is built from TRBV6-5 and TRBJ1-1, with TRBD1 identical over 7 bases. The CDR3 is made up of 14 amino acids. The ends lost 6 bases at V and 0 bases at J; junction bases unmatched: 4. Germline V gives CDR1 MNHEY, CDR2 SVGAGI. CDR3 amino acids: CASRPDRMNTEAFF. Here the CDR3 DNA reads TGTGCCAGCAGGCCGGACAGGATGAACACTGAAGCTTTCTTT.

V gene TRBV4-1 combines with J gene TRBJ2-1; weak D call: TRBD2 (5 bases). This CDR3 is built from 13 residues. V lost 4 bases and J lost 6, with 10 bases in between. Looked up from germline, CDR1 is MGHRA and CDR2 is YSYEKL. The CDR3 nucleotides read TGCGCCAGCAGCCTGGAGGTTGTCAATGAGCAGTTCTTC. This encodes CASSLEVVNEQFF.

The rearrangement links TRBV6-5 to TRBJ1-5; possibly TRBD1 for D (5 bases). Trimming stripped 6 bases from V and 9 bases from J, with 12 bases between. The germline gives CDR1 MNHEY, CDR2 SVGAGI. The CDR3 has 12 amino acids. CDR3 sequence reads: CASRGDRGPQHF. CDR3 in DNA: TGTGCCAGCAGAGGGGATCGGGGGCCCCAGCATTTT.

The V gene is TRBV27, the J gene TRBJ1-1, with D perhaps TRBD1 (5 bases). V lost 3 bases and J 0 bases, leaving 17 bases between the germline ends. The CDR3 is 17 amino acids. CDR1 is MNHEY and CDR2 is SMNVEV in the germline V gene (reference sequence). CDR3 residues: CASSLFLGPSMNTEAFF. In DNA form, the CDR3 reads TGTGCCAGCAGTTTGTTTTTGGGACCCAGCATGAACACTGAAGCTTTCTTT.

V is TRBV29-1 and J is TRBJ2-7; D possibly corresponds to TRBD1 (6 bases). Germline V gene sequence: CDR1 SQVTM, CDR2 ANQGSEA. The length of the CDR3 is 13 residues. V was pared by 1 base and J by 2 bases, with 9 bases between. CDR3 sequence: CSVEGTGTYEQYF. CDR3 nucleotide sequence: TGCAGCGTTGAAGGCACAGGGACCTACGAGCAGTACTTC.

The chain recombines TRBV6-6 with TRBJ1-2; D not certain. This CDR3 contains 12 residues. V lost 6 bases and J lost 8, with 13 bases in between. The V gene's germline CDR1 is MNHNY and CDR2 SVGAGI (reference sequence). CDR3 protein: CASSWTGEGYTF. The DNA of the CDR3 is TGTGCCAGCAGCTGGACGGGAGAAGGCTACACCTTC.

The V and J genes are TRBV12-5 and TRBJ2-3; D unclear. The CDR3 spans 12 residues. V was trimmed by 6 bases and J by 6 bases, leaving 10 bases between them. Germline CDR1 and CDR2: LGHNT and FRNRAP. Here the CDR3 reads CASGYSRDTQYF. In DNA form, the CDR3 reads TGTGCTAGTGGCTACTCTAGGGATACGCAGTATTTT.

V and J are TRBV9 and TRBJ2-5, with a weak D call TRBD2 (6 bases). Per the germline V gene, CDR1 is SGDLS and CDR2 is YYNGEE. Trimming took 0 bases from V and 1 from J, leaving 10 bases between them. The CDR3 loop spans 15 amino acids. CDR3 residues: CASSVGLASQETQYF. The CDR3 DNA reads TGTGCCAGCAGCGTAGGGCTAGCGAGCCAAGAGACCCAGTACTTC.

The chain employs TRBV2 and TRBJ2-5; 15 nucleotides match TRBD2. The CDR3 has 15 amino acids. Germline lookup yields CDR1 SNHLY and CDR2 FYNNEI. Trimming removed 9 bases from V and 5 bases from J; junction bases left unmatched: 7. This chain's CDR3 is CASRGLAGGRETQYF. The CDR3 DNA reads as TGTGCCAGTCGGGGACTAGCGGGGGGCCGGGAGACCCAGTACTTC.

This clone was recorded once. The chain has TRBV5-1 and TRBJ2-7; 9 nucleotides agree with TRBD1. The CDR3 sequence is 19 residues long. The V gene end was trimmed by 0 bases and the J gene end by 7 bases; junction bases not matched to a gene: 20. Germline V gene data show CDR1 as SGHRS and CDR2 as YFSETQ. The CDR3 nucleotides read TGCGCCAGCAGCTTGGAGGTGACAGGGGGAATAAAGTCAGGAACGGAGCAGTACTTC. As protein: CASSLEVTGGIKSGTEQYF.

This clone was picked up one time. The V and J genes are TRBV7-6 and TRBJ2-7, with 11 bases identical to TRBD1. Germline trimming cut 5 bases from V and 3 bases from J; bases unmatched to any gene: 6. The V gene's germline CDR1 is SGHVS and CDR2 FNYEAQ. The CDR3 runs to 15 residues. DNA of the CDR3: TGTGCCAGCAGCGCCTGGACAGGGGGCAGCTACGAGCAGTACTTC. It encodes CASSAWTGGSYEQYF.

This clone was found once. The chain is built from TRBV27 and TRBJ2-1; the D is unclear. Germline V gene data show CDR1 as MNHEY and CDR2 as SMNVEV (reference sequence). V gave up 3 bases and J gave up 7 bases, with 4 bases separating them. CDR3 length: 11 residues. CDR3 protein: CASSFRNEQFF. The CDR3, as DNA: TGTGCCAGCAGTTTTCGTAATGAGCAGTTCTTC.

This chain joins TRBV7-9 and TRBJ2-1; D uncertain. The CDR3 extends over 16 amino acids. Trimming pared 3 bases from V and 4 bases from J, leaving 16 bases between. CDR1 and CDR2 (germline): SEHNR, FQNEAQ (reference sequence). The CDR3 nucleotides read TGTGCCAGCAGCTTTGGTCACCCCCCGTTATACAATGAGCAGTTCTTC. This sequence encodes CASSFGHPPLYNEQFF.

This clone was recorded a few times. The DNA for the CDR3 is TGCAGCGTGGCCCAGGGGAGCCACGAGCAGTACTTC. Its translation: CSVAQGSHEQYF. This chain uses TRBV29-1 with TRBJ2-7; maybe TRBD1 (6 bases). The CDR3 runs to 12 residues. The germline V gene has CDR1 SQVTM and CDR2 ANQGSEA. Trimming stripped 6 bases from V and 5 bases from J, with 14 bases between.

The chain carries TRBV19 and TRBJ1-2, with 12 bases matching TRBD1. The trim removed 8 bases at V and 4 bases at J, leaving 5 bases unmatched. The length of the CDR3 is 14 residues. Germline CDR1 LNHDA, CDR2 SQIVND (reference sequence). CDR3 loop: CASWDRGLIYGYTF. Written as DNA, the CDR3 is TGTGCCAGTTGGGACAGGGGGCTGATCTATGGCTACACCTTC.

The table lists this clone with a few counts. CDR3 residues: CASIPRDFPITQPQHF. CDR3 in DNA: TGTGCCAGCATTCCCCGGGACTTCCCTATCACTCAGCCCCAGCATTTT. V is TRBV28 and J is TRBJ1-5; maybe TRBD1 (5 bases). Germline lookup yields CDR1 MDHEN and CDR2 SYDVKM. The CDR3 length is 16 residues. V lost 7 bases and J 6 bases, leaving 22 bases between the germline ends.

The V and J genes are TRBV14 and TRBJ1-2; 7 bases align to TRBD1. The CDR3 extends over 14 amino acids. Losses at the gene ends were 0 bases for V and 4 bases for J; bases not matched to a gene: 2. The germline gives CDR1 SGHDN, CDR2 FVKESK. CDR3 nucleotide sequence: TGTGCCAGCAGCCAAGAATCAGGGGGCTATGGCTACACCTTC. This sequence encodes CASSQESGGYGYTF.

This clone has just one count. The CDR3 coding sequence is TGTGCCAGCAGCTTGATGAGGGATTCCGGGGAGCTGTTTTTT. This translates into CASSLMRDSGELFF. J is TRBJ2-2 and V is TRBV11-3, with D possibly matching TRBD2 (5 bases). Germline loops: CDR1 SGHNT, CDR2 YENEEA. The CDR3 contains 14 residues. Between the trimmed V and J ends, which lost 3 bases and 6 bases, there was a span of 11 bases. Filled out from reference TRBV11-3 and TRBJ2-2, the complete variable domain reads EAGVVQSPRYKIIEKKQPVAFWCNPISGHNTLYWYLQNLGQGPELLIRYENEEAVDDSQLPKDRFSAERLKGVDSTLKIQPAELGDSAVYLCASSLMRDSGELFFGEGSRLTVL.

V and J are TRBV6-5 and TRBJ1-1; a possible D gene is TRBD1 (5 bases). The germline CDR1 and CDR2 sequences are MNHEY and SVGAGI. The CDR3 has 12 amino acids. V dropped 4 bases and J dropped 4 bases, with 7 bases sitting between them. The DNA for the CDR3 is TGTGCCAGCAGTTTTAGGGGCACTGAAGCTTTCTTT. This encodes CASSFRGTEAFF.

This clone was detected only a few times. V gene TRBV21-1 combines with J gene TRBJ2-7; the DNA was not used to check the table's D call, TRBD1. TRBV21-1 is marked as a pseudogene. This CDR3 is 18 amino acids long. The CDR3 region is CASSKESGGLPLGYEQYF. The CDR3 nucleotides are TGTGCCAGCAGCAAAGAGTCAGGGGGCCTCCCTCTTGGGTACGAGCAGTACTTC.

This clone was seen more than once but under ten times. J is TRBJ1-4 and V is TRBV30; weak D call: TRBD1 (5 bases). The CDR3 length is 13 residues. V was cut by 4 bases and J by 8 bases, with 14 bases left in between. Per germline, CDR1 GTSNPN and CDR2 SVGIG (reference sequence). DNA for the CDR3: TGTGCCTGGACTGGCGGGGCGAGAGAAAAACTGTTTTTT. Encoded protein: CAWTGGAREKLFF.

The V and J genes are TRBV4-2 and TRBJ1-1; D is undetermined. This CDR3 has 15 amino acids. The ends were cut back, 0 bases at V and 0 bases at J, with 8 bases in the middle. Germline CDR1 LGHNA, CDR2 YNFKEQ. The CDR3 sequence: CASSQDSGMNTEAFF. DNA of the CDR3: TGTGCCAGCAGCCAAGATTCCGGTATGAACACTGAAGCTTTCTTT.

The rearrangement joins TRBV2 to TRBJ1-1; TRBD1 matches 11 bases. V shed 6 bases and J 5 bases; nucleotides not matched to a gene: 5. CDR3 size: 14 residues. Per the germline V gene, CDR1 is SNHLY and CDR2 is FYNNEI. CDR3 sequence (DNA): TGTGCCAGCAGGGCCGGGACAGGGGGTACTGAAGCTTTCTTT. It specifies CASRAGTGGTEAFF.

V usage is TRBV19 and J usage is TRBJ1-1; no reliable D call. In germline, CDR1 is LNHDA, CDR2 SQIVND (reference sequence). The CDR3 contains 15 residues. Deletions cut 3 bases from V and 2 bases from J, with 13 bases between. The CDR3 nucleotides are TGTGCCAGTAGTATGAGCCGGGTACTAAACACTGAAGCTTTCTTT. Its protein is CASSMSRVLNTEAFF.

The J gene is TRBJ1-2, the V gene TRBV6-5; D remains ambiguous. There are 13 residues in the CDR3. V was trimmed by 6 bases and J by 2 bases, leaving 10 bases between them. The V gene's germline CDR1 is MNHEY and CDR2 SVGAGI. This CDR3 reads CASRFGANYGYTF. The CDR3 DNA follows: TGTGCCAGCAGGTTCGGAGCAAACTATGGCTACACCTTC.

This clone was recorded once. The chain couples TRBV4-3 to TRBJ1-6; D may be TRBD1 (5 bases). CDR1 is LGHNA, CDR2 YSLEER, per germline. This CDR3 is built from 15 residues. Trimming shortened V by 1 base and J by 7 bases, and 11 bases separated the two germline ends. The CDR3 region is CASSQADTPNSPLHF. The CDR3 nucleotides read TGCGCCAGCAGCCAAGCGGACACTCCGAATTCACCCCTCCACTTT.

This chain joins TRBV6-5 and TRBJ2-7, with 7 bases identical to TRBD1. Losses at the gene ends were 8 bases for V and 5 bases for J; bases not matched to a gene: 6. Germline-derived CDR1 and CDR2 are MNHEY and SVGAGI. This CDR3 has 12 amino acids. In DNA form, the CDR3 reads TGTGCCAGCGGGGGACAGATCAACGAGCAGTACTTC. As protein: CASGGQINEQYF.

The CDR3 here is CASSFPGLAGNEQFF. CDR3 nucleotide sequence: TGTGCCAGCAGCTTCCCGGGACTAGCAGGCAATGAGCAGTTCTTC. The chain carries TRBV7-9 and TRBJ2-1; 9 nucleotides agree with TRBD2. The J segment lost 6 bases and the V segment lost 3 bases, leaving 6 bases of the junction unmatched. Germline-derived CDR1 and CDR2 are SEHNR and FQNEAQ (reference sequence). CDR3 length: 15 amino acids.

J is TRBJ2-2 and V is TRBV14, with D uncertain. Germline V gene lookup returns CDR1 SGHDN and CDR2 FVKESK. The CDR3 length is 15 residues. Trimming shortened V by 1 base and J by 7 bases, and 13 bases separated the two germline ends. The CDR3 nucleotides read TGTGCCAGCAGCCAAGTAGATATGCGTGGCGGGGAGCTGTTTTTT. Residues: CASSQVDMRGGELFF.

V gene TRBV4-3 combines with J gene TRBJ1-6, with D possibly matching TRBD1 (5 bases). The V and J ends lost 0 bases and 8 bases respectively, with 14 bases between them. Germline assignment: CDR1 LGHNA and CDR2 YSLEER. The CDR3 totals 16 residues. This CDR3 reads CASSQEGDFSYSPLHF. Written as DNA, the CDR3 is TGCGCCAGCAGCCAAGAAGGGGATTTCAGTTATTCACCCCTCCACTTT.

In DNA, the CDR3 is TGTGCCTGGAGCGCGGGGCAAGAGACCCAGTACTTC. It specifies CAWSAGQETQYF. This chain uses TRBV30 with TRBJ2-5, with TRBD2 as a possible D gene (6 bases). V dropped 3 bases and J dropped 2 bases, with 7 bases sitting between them. The CDR3 loop spans 12 amino acids. Per germline, CDR1 GTSNPN and CDR2 SVGIG (reference sequence).